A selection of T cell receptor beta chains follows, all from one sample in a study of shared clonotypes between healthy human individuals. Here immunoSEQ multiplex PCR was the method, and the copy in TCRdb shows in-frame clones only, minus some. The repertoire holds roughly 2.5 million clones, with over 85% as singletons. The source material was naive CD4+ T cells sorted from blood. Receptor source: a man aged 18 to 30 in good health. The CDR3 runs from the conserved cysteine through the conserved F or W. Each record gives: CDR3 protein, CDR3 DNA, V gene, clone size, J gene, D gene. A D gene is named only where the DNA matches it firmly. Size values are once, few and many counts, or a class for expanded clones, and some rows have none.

CAISGDRVNEKLFF TGTGCCATCAGTGGGGACAGGGTTAATGAAAAACTGTTTTTT TRBV10-3 - TRBJ1-4 TRBD1
CASSMSGLAAEAFF TGTGCCAGTAGTATGTCAGGTTTGGCGGCTGAAGCTTTCTTT TRBV19 - TRBJ1-1 -
CASSQGPKNEQYF TGTGCCAGCAGCCAAGGCCCCAAAAACGAGCAGTACTTC TRBV4-2 - TRBJ2-7 -
CASSPRGNFTDTQYF TGTGCCAGCAGCCCCAGGGGGAATTTCACAGATACGCAGTATTTT TRBV21-1 once TRBJ2-3 -
CASSYSPAVYGYTF TGTGCCAGCAGTTACTCACCGGCGGTATATGGCTACACCTTC TRBV6-6 - TRBJ1-2 -
CASRRDSNQPQHF TGTGCCAGCAGAAGAGACAGCAATCAGCCCCAGCATTTT TRBV6-5 - TRBJ1-5 -
CASRDKSNQPQHF TGTGCCAGCAGAGACAAGAGCAATCAGCCCCAGCATTTT TRBV6-1 once TRBJ1-5 -
CASSVDSRLEQFF TGTGCCAGCAGCGTAGATAGCCGGCTTGAGCAGTTCTTC TRBV9 - TRBJ2-1 -
CASSGQILSTDTQYF TGTGCCAGCAGTGGACAGATTCTTAGCACAGATACGCAGTATTTT TRBV6-6 - TRBJ2-3 -
CASSPDRSNQPQHF TGTGCCAGCAGCCCGGACAGAAGCAATCAGCCCCAGCATTTT TRBV7-2 - TRBJ1-5 -
CASSSVYEQYF TGTGCCAGCAGCTCTGTCTACGAGCAGTACTTC TRBV11-2 - TRBJ2-7 -
CASSQTLATNEKLFF TGTGCCAGCAGCCAGACTCTTGCAACTAATGAAAAACTGTTTTTT TRBV14 - TRBJ1-4 -
CASSGSRNTEAFF TGTGCCAGTAGCGGCAGCAGAAACACTGAAGCTTTCTTT TRBV19 - TRBJ1-1 -
CASSLEAGTYEQYF TGTGCCAGCAGCTTAGAGGCTGGAACCTACGAGCAGTACTTC TRBV7-6 - TRBJ2-7 -
CASQKAPGRSGRAWSDEQYF TGTGCCAGCCAAAAAGCGCCGGGTCGTAGCGGGAGGGCCTGGTCGGACGAGCAGTACTTC TRBV21-1 - TRBJ2-7 -
CARSWGQGGFAEAFF TGTGCCAGAAGCTGGGGACAGGGAGGATTTGCTGAAGCTTTCTTT TRBV5-3 - TRBJ1-1 TRBD1